Below, 13 T cell receptor beta chains from the same sample are listed, as sequenced in a study of technical replicates of blood from four donors (dated by TCRdb to the late 2010s). Library preparation used the immunoSEQ multiplex PCR assay. Entries here come from immuneACCESS through TCRdb and include only in-frame sequences with V and J called. Some clones fail to appear in such tables; in the studies checked, an unresolved V gene covers under half of the shortfall, and the cause of the remainder is unknown. Here the sample has tens of thousands of clones; more than 85% occur a single time. Less than 6.5% of the sample lies in the top ten. Sequences were obtained from PBMCs. The origin of the receptors is a human donor in good health. Some clones in this sample may be carry-over from other donors' samples.

The rearrangement joins TRBV7-9 to TRBJ2-7; weak D call: TRBD1 (6 bases). From germline, CDR1 is SEHNR and CDR2 FQNEAQ (reference sequence). CDR3 length: 14 residues. V was cut by 3 bases and J by 3 bases, with 12 bases left in between. The CDR3: CASSFGGRNYEQYF. The CDR3 coding sequence is TGTGCCAGCAGCTTTGGGGGCCGAAACTACGAGCAGTACTTC.

This chain links TRBV10-3 with TRBJ2-3, with a possible D match to TRBD1 (6 bases). This CDR3 is 13 amino acids long. From germline, CDR1 is ENHRY and CDR2 SYGVKD. The ends were cut back, 7 bases at V and 4 bases at J, with 12 bases in the middle. The CDR3 nucleotides are TGTGCCATCAAGGGGGTAGGTTCAGATACGCAGTATTTT. It encodes CAIKGVGSDTQYF.

This chain connects TRBV29-1 to TRBJ1-5, with 7 positions matching TRBD1. CDR1 is SQVTM and CDR2 is ANQGSEA in the germline V gene. The ends lost 3 bases at V and 6 bases at J; junction bases unmatched: 5. The CDR3 contains 13 residues. The CDR3 coding sequence is TGCAGCGTTGACGAAGGGGGCGGTCAGCCCCAGCATTTT. Its protein product is CSVDEGGGQPQHF.

V usage is TRBV5-1 and J usage is TRBJ2-5, with TRBD1 matching 8 bases. The CDR3 contains 15 residues. Trimming took 4 bases from V and 4 from J; bases not matched to a gene: 9. CDR1 is SGHRS and CDR2 is YFSETQ in the germline V gene. DNA of the CDR3: TGCGCCAGCAGCGCCGGGACAGGCAGGCCAGAGACCCAGTACTTC. Translated: CASSAGTGRPETQYF.

The V and J genes are TRBV4-3 and TRBJ2-1, with TRBD2 identical over 15 bases. The CDR3 is 18 residues long. The ends lost 4 bases at V and 0 bases at J; junction bases unmatched: 4. In germline, CDR1 is LGHNA, CDR2 YSLEER. DNA for the CDR3: TGCGCCAGCAGCCTGGGACTAGCGGGGGGATCCTCCTACAATGAGCAGTTCTTC. It is translated as CASSLGLAGGSSYNEQFF.

This chain links TRBV5-5 with TRBJ1-6; D possibly corresponds to TRBD1 (6 bases). This CDR3 region has 16 residues. CDR1 is SGHKS, CDR2 YYEKEE, per germline (reference sequence). Trimming removed 4 bases at V and 3 bases at J, with 14 bases between. The CDR3 here is CASSPVGQFYNSPLHF. CDR3 nucleotide sequence: TGTGCCAGCAGCCCGGTTGGACAGTTCTATAATTCACCCCTCCACTTT.

V gene TRBV29-1 combines with J gene TRBJ2-6; a possible D gene is TRBD1 (6 bases). The CDR3 covers 16 residues. Germline CDR1 and CDR2: SQVTM and ANQGSEA. Trimming cost V 4 bases and J 1 base, with 14 bases left between them. The CDR3 reads CSVGGIQGSGANVLTF. CDR3 nucleotides: TGCAGCGTTGGGGGAATACAGGGATCTGGGGCCAACGTCCTGACTTTC.

The J gene is TRBJ2-1, the V gene TRBV5-4, with TRBD2 matching over 7 bases. Germline CDR1 SGHNT, CDR2 YYREEE (reference sequence). After removal of 10 bases from V and 3 bases from J, the junction contained 7 bases not matched to a gene. This CDR3 contains 13 residues. In DNA, the CDR3 is TGTGCCGTTCGAACTAGCGACTACAATGAGCAGTTCTTC. Protein product: CAVRTSDYNEQFF.

V and J are TRBV5-4 and TRBJ2-7; 7 bases are shared with TRBD2. The CDR3 sequence is 14 residues long. CDR1 is SGHNT and CDR2 is YYREEE in the germline V gene (reference sequence). Germline trimming cut 0 bases from V and 1 base from J; bases unmatched to any gene: 1. The CDR3 DNA reads TGTGCCAGCAGCTTGGGCGGGGGTTCCTACGAGCAGTACTTC. Its protein product is CASSLGGGSYEQYF.

The rearrangement uses TRBV1 and TRBJ2-7; the D segment call TRBD2 is taken from the table without a DNA check. TRBV1 is described as a pseudogene. The CDR3 has 11 amino acids. In DNA, the CDR3 is TGCACCAGGTTTAGCGGGAGCATCCCGTACTTC. Translation: CTRFSGSIPYF.

The chain links TRBV4-3 to TRBJ2-5, with D perhaps TRBD2 (5 bases). The CDR3 runs 16 residues. Trimming took 0 bases from V and 2 from J, leaving 13 bases between them. Germline V gives CDR1 LGHNA, CDR2 YSLEER. CDR3 bases: TGCGCCAGCAGCCAAGATGGAGAGGGCGTGCAAGAGACCCAGTACTTC. It is translated as CASSQDGEGVQETQYF.

The chain joins TRBV7-9 to TRBJ2-5; unclear D gene. The CDR3 covers 12 residues. V was shortened by 0 bases and J by 5 bases, with 4 bases between the two germline ends. Germline loops: CDR1 SEHNR, CDR2 FQNEAQ (reference sequence). The CDR3 nucleotides read TGTGCCAGCAGCTTAGCTCCTGAGACCCAGTACTTC. Translated: CASSLAPETQYF.

The chain combines TRBV5-1 with TRBJ2-7; 7 positions match TRBD1. The CDR3 runs 15 residues. The germline CDR1 and CDR2 sequences are SGHRS and YFSETQ. Trimming took 0 bases from V and 3 from J; bases not matched to a gene: 6. CDR3 bases: TGCGCCAGCAGCTTGGTCTCCGGACAGGTCTACGAGCAGTACTTC. Protein: CASSLVSGQVYEQYF.